This T cell receptor beta chain was sequenced in a study of shared clonotypes between healthy human individuals. Study details: For every donor, three CD4 naive, three CD4 memory, two CD8 naive and one CD8 memory plates were used. Study results and caveats: Incompleteness in sorted-subset sequencing, despite large depth, was shown by rarefaction.

CDR1 SGHRS and CDR2 YFSETQ come from the germline V gene. V shed 2 bases, J shed 4 bases, and the junction held 5 bases outside the gene matches. The CDR3 contains 15 residues. Profiled with immunoSEQ multiplex PCR; TCRdb holds only in-frame clones, not every one. The data contain millions of clones, approximately 93% of them seen just once; the ten biggest clones take up about 0.37%. This clone was seen only once. Its antigen is not known. The sequence was obtained from a man aged 18 to 29 in good health. Some clones in this sample may be carry-over from other donors' samples. The sequencing input was naive CD4+ T cells from PBMCs. Noted subset: CD45RA+ positively selected. The chain has TRBV5-1 and TRBJ2-1, with 8 bases lining up with TRBD1. The CDR3 coding sequence is TGCGCCAGCAGCTTCCGGCAGGGGGCGTACAATGAGCAGTTCTTC. This sequence encodes CASSFRQGAYNEQFF. Together with reference TRBV5-1 and TRBJ2-1, the CDR3 gives the full variable domain: KAGVTQTPRYLIKTRGQQVTLSCSPISGHRSVSWYQQTPGQGLQFLFEYFSETQRNKGNFPGRFSGRQFSNSRSEMNVSTLELGDSALYLCASSFRQGAYNEQFFGPGTRLTVL.